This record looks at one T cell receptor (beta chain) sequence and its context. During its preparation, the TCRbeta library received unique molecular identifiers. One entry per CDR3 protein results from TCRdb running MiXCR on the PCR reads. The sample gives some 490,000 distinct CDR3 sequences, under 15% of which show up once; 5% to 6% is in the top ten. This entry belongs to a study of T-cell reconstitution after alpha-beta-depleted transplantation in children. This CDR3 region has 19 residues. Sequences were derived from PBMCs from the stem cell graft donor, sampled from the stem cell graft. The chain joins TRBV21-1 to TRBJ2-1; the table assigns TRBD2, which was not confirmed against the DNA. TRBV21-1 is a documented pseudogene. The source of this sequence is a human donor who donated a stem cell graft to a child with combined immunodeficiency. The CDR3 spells CASSKVPKGTSGRYNEQFF. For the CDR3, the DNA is TGTGCCAGCAGCAAAGTGCCTAAGGGGACTAGCGGGAGGTACAATGAGCAGTTCTTC.